Listed below are T cell receptor beta chains from one sample, sequenced in a study of cytomegalovirus exposure and HLA in healthy donors. The data were produced by immunoSEQ multiplex PCR, yet TCRdb's version contains in-frame clones alone and is incomplete. The sample lists nearly 110,000 clones, approximately 76% occurring once. The sequencing sample was made of PBMCs. Receptor source: a man aged 18 to 29 in good health and CMV-seronegative. Both conserved end residues are part of each CDR3.

J	length	V	CDR3
TRBJ2-7	13	TRBV6-5	CASSPRGPFEQYF
TRBJ2-3	13	TRBV7-2	CASSLGDYGAQYF
TRBJ1-2	14	TRBV6-6	CASSRTGGNYGYTF
TRBJ2-7	14	TRBV5-4	CASSLLGSSYEQYF
TRBJ1-2	13	TRBV5-6	CASSLRGQSGYPF
TRBJ2-2	16	TRBV6-1	CASSELLAGLTGELFF
TRBJ2-4	16	TRBV1	CTSSPRDRGSENIQYF
TRBJ1-1	12	TRBV13	CASSLDARKAFF
TRBJ2-5	14	TRBV9	CASSSRDYLETQYF
TRBJ2-4	12	TRBV15	CATSGDSPIQYF
TRBJ1-2	14	TRBV4-2	CASRTAGARPGYTF
TRBJ2-1	16	TRBV2	CASSEEEGRSYNEQFF
TRBJ1-2	16	TRBV4-2	CASSQDRAGQMNGYTF
TRBJ2-7	16	TRBV7-8	CASSLVGGQGRSEQYF
TRBJ2-3	12	TRBV10-3	CAIKPGSDTQYF
TRBJ2-2	14	TRBV11-3	CASSLDQTTGELFF
TRBJ2-1	15	TRBV2	CASSVRRTGVGEQFF
TRBJ2-2	15	TRBV28	CASNLAPPNTGELFF
TRBJ1-3	16	TRBV7-2	CASSPGGALSGNTIYF
TRBJ1-5	14	TRBV2	CASSEGGGSQPQHF
TRBJ1-2	11	TRBV7-2	CASSWAIGYTF
TRBJ2-7	19	TRBV7-8	CASSLTTSPGMLGSHEQYF
TRBJ1-2	14	TRBV9	CASSVGGTGYGYTF
TRBJ1-2	13	TRBV19	CASTPGTVYGYTF
TRBJ1-1	15	TRBV27	CASIPIGQSNTEAFF
TRBJ1-1	14	TRBV18	CASSPREGYTEAFF